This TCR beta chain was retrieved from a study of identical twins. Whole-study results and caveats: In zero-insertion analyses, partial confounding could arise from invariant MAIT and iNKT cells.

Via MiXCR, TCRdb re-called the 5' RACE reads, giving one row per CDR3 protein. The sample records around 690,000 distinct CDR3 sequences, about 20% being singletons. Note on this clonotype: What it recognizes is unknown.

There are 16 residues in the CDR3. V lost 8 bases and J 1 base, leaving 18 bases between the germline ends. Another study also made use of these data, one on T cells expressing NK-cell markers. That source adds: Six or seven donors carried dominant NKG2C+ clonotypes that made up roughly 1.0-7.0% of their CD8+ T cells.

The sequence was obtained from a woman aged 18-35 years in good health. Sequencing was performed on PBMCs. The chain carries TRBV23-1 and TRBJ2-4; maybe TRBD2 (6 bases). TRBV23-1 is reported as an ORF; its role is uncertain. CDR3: CASRHFGSGAKNIQYF. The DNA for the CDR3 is TGCGCCAGCCGCCATTTCGGGAGTGGGGCCAAAAACATTCAGTACTTC.